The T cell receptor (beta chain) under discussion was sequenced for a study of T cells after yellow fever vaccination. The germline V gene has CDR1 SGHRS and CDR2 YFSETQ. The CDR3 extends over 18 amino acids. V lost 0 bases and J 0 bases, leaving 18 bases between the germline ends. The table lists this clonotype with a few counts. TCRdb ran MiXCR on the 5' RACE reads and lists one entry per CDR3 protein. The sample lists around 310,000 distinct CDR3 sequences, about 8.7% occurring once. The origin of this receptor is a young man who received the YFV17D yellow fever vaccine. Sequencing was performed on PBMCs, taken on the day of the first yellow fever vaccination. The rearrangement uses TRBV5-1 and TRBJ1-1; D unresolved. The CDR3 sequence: CASSLAGDGLGMNTEAFF. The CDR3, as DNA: TGCGCCAGCAGCTTGGCAGGCGACGGGTTGGGCATGAACACTGAAGCTTTCTTT. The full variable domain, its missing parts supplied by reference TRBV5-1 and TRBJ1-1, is KAGVTQTPRYLIKTRGQQVTLSCSPISGHRSVSWYQQTPGQGLQFLFEYFSETQRNKGNFPGRFSGRQFSNSRSEMNVSTLELGDSALYLCASSLAGDGLGMNTEAFFGQGTRLTVV.